The source of this T cell receptor (beta chain) is a study of CD8 T cells in ankylosing spondylitis. Study conclusions and caveats: Seemingly characteristic of ankylosing spondylitis blood was a TCR beta motif consisting of 7 or 8 highly homologous variants. Researchers reportedly found disease-linked clones significantly enriched in matched ankylosing spondylitis synovial fluid.

Germline V gene lookup returns CDR1 DFQATT and CDR2 SNEGSKA (reference sequence). Deletions cut 3 bases from V and 1 base from J, with 9 bases between. The length of the CDR3 is 13 residues. MiXCR, applied by TCRdb to the 5' RACE reads, yields one record per CDR3 protein. The sample carries 100,000 or so distinct CDR3 sequences, 24% recorded once. Points on this clonotype: Its specificity is unknown.

The TCR comes from a male donor with ankylosing spondylitis. The sequenced sample was synovial fluid, either unsorted or a sorted T cell fraction (not recorded which). This chain uses TRBV20-1 with TRBJ1-1; unclear D gene. CDR3 bases: TGCAGTGCTAGTGGGCTTTCGAACACTGAAGCTTTCTTT. It is translated as CSASGLSNTEAFF.